These T cell receptor beta chains were read from a single sample in a study of OX40 agonist ivuxolimab in advanced cancers. Assay used: immunoSEQ multiplex PCR; TCRdb lists only in-frame clones, some missing. The table includes about 27,000 clones, more than 70% detected once. The sequenced sample was CD4+ or CD8+ T cells sorted from blood, obtained in a trial of the OX40 agonist ivuxolimab. The receptors derive from an adult with an advanced solid tumor such as melanoma, head and neck, liver or kidney cancer. The conserved cysteine and the conserved F or W are not part of the CDR3 here. Fields, in order: J gene, V gene, CDR3 protein.

TRBJ1-1	TRBV5-4	AGRRQGGVEMNTEAF
TRBJ2-7	TRBV28	ASSPGPRAYEQY
TRBJ2-2	TRBV28	ASSSRTGGSVTGELF
TRBJ2-7	TRBV4-1	ASSVQASYEQY
TRBJ2-1	TRBV5-1	ASSQTGQGFGAEQF
TRBJ1-5	TRBV2	ASSAETLGNQPQH
TRBJ2-7	TRBV7-9	ASSRGGTEYEQY
TRBJ1-3	TRBV7-2	ASSLARAGGNTIY
TRBJ1-1	TRBV30	AWRLGGGITEAF
TRBJ2-5	TRBV9	ASSASRAQETQY
TRBJ2-7	TRBV14	ASSQTRRSYEQY
TRBJ2-1	TRBV5-6	ASRPEGSYNEQF
TRBJ2-5	TRBV9	ASSVARSETQY
TRBJ2-5	TRBV6-5	ASSSPGTGVFETQY
TRBJ2-5	TRBV12-2	ASRFGGSSGSSASQETQY
TRBJ2-1	TRBV5-1	ASSQLGTDLLNEQF
NA	TRBV7-3	ASSLHGDGEQY
TRBJ1-2	TRBV2	ASSDRGDYGYT
TRBJ1-5	TRBV10-2	ASREQGFSNQPQH
TRBJ1-1	TRBV12-5	ASGLGQGKAF
TRBJ1-6	TRBV5-6	ASSLTGYNSPLH
TRBJ1-3	TRBV9	ASSVGYEGTSGNTIY
TRBJ2-7	TRBV7-6	ASSLGGHSRGGDEQY
TRBJ1-2	TRBV10-3	AISGGDGYT
TRBJ2-2	TRBV5-5	ASSLDPRGGAGELF
TRBJ2-3	TRBV9	ASSVEGRWGLSTDTQY
TRBJ2-2	TRBV4-3	ASRESGGRGELF
TRBJ2-1	TRBV7-3	ASSLSGQGAFEQF
TRBJ2-5	TRBV2	ASSRLAGAETQY
TRBJ2-4	TRBV19	ASIGQGDIQY
TRBJ1-1	TRBV6-6	ASSYSGYTEAF
TRBJ2-1	TRBV14	ASSPRGSGFYNEQF
TRBJ2-1	TRBV11-3	ASSLGLGTYNEQF
NA	TRBV19	ASRDGWANEQY
TRBJ2-5	TRBV5-1	ASSLDSGGVNQETQY
TRBJ2-5	TRBV9	ASSLSRGETQY
TRBJ1-1	TRBV7-9	ASSLHGTEAF
TRBJ1-4	TRBV28	ASSTPDRAINEKLF
TRBJ1-5	TRBV7-9	ASSHGGGGPTSNQPQH
TRBJ2-3	TRBV13	ASSLRTGSSTDTQY
TRBJ2-3	TRBV9	ASSVVTGGGTDTQY
TRBJ2-3	TRBV9	ASSVAPQGYGTDTQY
TRBJ1-6	TRBV6-5	ASSPGSGGSPLH
TRBJ1-2	TRBV29-1	SGGTDSNYGYT
TRBJ2-7	TRBV2	ASSENRKISYEQY
TRBJ2-3	TRBV7-2	ASSSRSGGVQLTDTQY
TRBJ1-2	TRBV6-5	ASSDGTVYGYT
TRBJ1-1	TRBV27	ASSLSGLLTEAF
TRBJ1-2	TRBV9	ASTLSEGPYYGYT
TRBJ2-6	TRBV27	ASSDRTGAGANVLT
TRBJ1-5	TRBV7-2	ASSLEGRKPQH
TRBJ2-7	TRBV19	ASSIQQGGPYEQY
TRBJ2-3	TRBV10-1	ASKANRDPLTPQY
TRBJ2-7	TRBV30	AWSAPAFGSTEQY
TRBJ1-1	TRBV7-2	ASSFFAEATEAF
TRBJ1-1	TRBV5-6	ASSLVGTPNTEAF
TRBJ2-1	TRBV7-9	ASSPSRGVDEQF
TRBJ2-3	TRBV6-5	ASSFGGALGTDTQY
TRBJ1-1	TRBV12-5	ASGVSEGASAF
TRBJ1-1	TRBV7-9	ASSIQEDTEAF